This T cell receptor beta chain was found in a study of blood T cell repertoires in COVID-19. For the study at large: Samples representing acute and convalescent COVID-19 were sourced from the United States, Italy and Spain.

The CDR3 is made up of 15 amino acids. Germline CDR1 is KGHSH and CDR2 is LQKENI. J gave up 8 bases and V 6 bases, and 7 bases lay outside the gene matches. Sequencing was performed with immunoSEQ multiplex PCR; in TCRdb, only in-frame clones are kept and a portion is missing. The sample contains 450,000 to 500,000 clones, 75% to 90% of which appear only once. Enrollees, about 18 to 95 years old, lived in approximately 25 US areas. Each recovered donor of Cohort 3 presented with two negative PCRs, clearance, or symptom resolution. The chain combines TRBV18 with TRBJ2-3; 14 nucleotides line up with TRBD2. The sequence derives from a woman between 18 and 29 years old who had recovered from COVID-19. What was sequenced was PBMCs or T cells enriched from blood (not recorded which). For the CDR3, the DNA is TGTGCCAGCTCCCCGACTAGCGGGGGGGCCGGTACGCAGTATTTT. It encodes CASSPTSGGAGTQYF.